This T cell receptor (beta chain) comes out of a study of blood T cell repertoires in COVID-19. Across the study: T cells, B-cell-depleted T cells, or PBMCs supplied cDNA or gDNA.

Some clones are missing from TCRdb's copy, which holds only in-frame ones; the method was immunoSEQ multiplex PCR. The table lists 45,000 to 50,000 clones, 85% to 90% of them singletons. Between the trimmed V and J ends, which lost 5 bases and 1 base, there was a span of 8 bases. Germline V gives CDR1 SGHAT, CDR2 FQNNGV. The CDR3 length is 14 residues. The chain uses TRBV11-2 and TRBJ2-2; D possibly corresponds to TRBD2 (6 bases). Sequencing used peripheral blood. The TCR sequence derives from a human donor in a cohort sampled during active COVID-19. This chain's CDR3 is CASSAGLNTGELFF. CDR3 coding DNA: TGTGCCAGCAGCGCGGGACTGAACACCGGGGAGCTGTTTTTT.